This TCR beta chain was documented in a study of cytomegalovirus exposure and HLA in healthy donors. 13 Jbeta primers and 60 Vbeta primers were used for the PCR. Only in-frame clones appear in the TCRdb table, and some are missing; sequencing was by immunoSEQ multiplex PCR. The table shows approximately 260,000 clones, with 84% occurring only once. The germline gives CDR1 GTSNPN, CDR2 SVGIG (reference sequence). V gave up 4 bases and J gave up 2 bases, with 9 bases separating them. The CDR3 totals 13 residues. Sequenced material: PBMCs. The V and J genes are TRBV30 and TRBJ1-5; D is perhaps TRBD1 (6 bases). This clonotype was obtained from a woman aged 40 to 50 in good health and CMV-seropositive. In DNA form, the CDR3 reads TGTGCCTGGAACAGGGATGGCAATCAGCCCCAGCATTTT. Amino acids: CAWNRDGNQPQHF.